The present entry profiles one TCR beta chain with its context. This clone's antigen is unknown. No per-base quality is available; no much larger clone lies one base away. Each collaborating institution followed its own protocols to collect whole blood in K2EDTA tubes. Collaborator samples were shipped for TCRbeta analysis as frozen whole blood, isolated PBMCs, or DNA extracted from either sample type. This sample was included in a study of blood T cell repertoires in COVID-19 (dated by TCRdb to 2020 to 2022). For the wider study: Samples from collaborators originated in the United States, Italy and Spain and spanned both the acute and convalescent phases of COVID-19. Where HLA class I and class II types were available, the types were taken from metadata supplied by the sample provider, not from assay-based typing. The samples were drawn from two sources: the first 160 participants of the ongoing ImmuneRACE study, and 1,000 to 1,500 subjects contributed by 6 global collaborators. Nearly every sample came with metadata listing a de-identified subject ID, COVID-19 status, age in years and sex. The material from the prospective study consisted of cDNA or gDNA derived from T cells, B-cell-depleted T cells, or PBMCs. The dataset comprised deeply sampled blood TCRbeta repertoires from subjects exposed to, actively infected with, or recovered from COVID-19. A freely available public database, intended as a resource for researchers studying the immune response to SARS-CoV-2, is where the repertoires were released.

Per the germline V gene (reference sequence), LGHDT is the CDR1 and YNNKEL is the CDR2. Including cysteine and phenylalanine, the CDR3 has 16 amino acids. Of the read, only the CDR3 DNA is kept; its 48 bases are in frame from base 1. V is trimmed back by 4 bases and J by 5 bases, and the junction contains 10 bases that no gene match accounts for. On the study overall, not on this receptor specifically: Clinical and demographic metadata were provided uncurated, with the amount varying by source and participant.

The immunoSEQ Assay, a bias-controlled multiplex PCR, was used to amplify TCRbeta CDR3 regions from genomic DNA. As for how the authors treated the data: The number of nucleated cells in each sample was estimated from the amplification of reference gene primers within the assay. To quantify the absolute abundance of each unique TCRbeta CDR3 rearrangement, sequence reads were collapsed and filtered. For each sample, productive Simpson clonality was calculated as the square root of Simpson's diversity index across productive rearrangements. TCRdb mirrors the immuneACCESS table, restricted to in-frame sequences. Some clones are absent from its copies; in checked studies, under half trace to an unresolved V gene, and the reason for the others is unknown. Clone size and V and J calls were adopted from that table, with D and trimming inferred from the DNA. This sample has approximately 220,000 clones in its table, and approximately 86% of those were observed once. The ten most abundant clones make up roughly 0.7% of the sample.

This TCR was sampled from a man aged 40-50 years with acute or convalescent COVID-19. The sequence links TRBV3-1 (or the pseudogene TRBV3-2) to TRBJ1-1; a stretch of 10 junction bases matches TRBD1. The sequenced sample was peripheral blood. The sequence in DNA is TGTGCCAGCAGCCGGGTCCGACAGGGGGCGATAACTGAAGCTTTCTTT. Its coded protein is CASSRVRQGAITEAFF.